Listed below are T cell receptor beta chains from one sample, sequenced in a study of cytotoxic CD8 clonotypes in ibrutinib-treated CLL. The table came from immunoSEQ multiplex PCR; TCRdb's copy has only in-frame clones and leaves some out. The table includes roughly 250,000 clones, 60% to 75% detected once. Sequences were derived from PBMCs, sampled after 24 months of ibrutinib treatment. Receptors were obtained from a human donor with chronic lymphocytic leukemia. CDR3s include the opening cysteine and the closing phenylalanine or tryptophan. The D gene is left open where the match is weak. The size entry is marked missing in some rows and otherwise reads once, few, many or a size class.

J	D	size	V	CDR3	DNA
TRBJ1-4	NA	NA	TRBV5-1	CASSLGTVLEEKLFF	TGCGCCAGCAGCTTGGGAACTGTCTTAGAAGAAAAACTGTTTTTT
TRBJ2-3	NA	NA	TRBV5-4	CASSLPPGGPSTDTQYF	TGTGCCAGCAGCCTACCTCCTGGGGGCCCGAGTACAGATACGCAGTATTTT
TRBJ2-7	TRBD1	NA	TRBV10-2	CASSEDRGFDEQYF	TGCGCCAGCAGTGAGGACAGGGGTTTCGACGAGCAGTACTTC
TRBJ2-5	NA	NA	TRBV10-2	CASSVDREGTQYF	TGCGCCAGCAGTGTCGACAGGGAGGGGACCCAGTACTTC
TRBJ2-1	TRBD2	NA	TRBV6-5	CASSSIGLAFNEQFF	TGTGCCAGCAGTTCAATAGGACTAGCTTTCAATGAGCAGTTCTTC
TRBJ2-7	TRBD2	NA	TRBV5-4	CASSTGTMLYEQYF	TGTGCCAGCAGCACCGGGACTATGTTATACGAGCAGTACTTC
TRBJ1-1	TRBD1	NA	TRBV27	CASSLPGQRTEAFF	TGTGCCAGCAGTTTACCGGGACAGAGGACTGAAGCTTTCTTT
TRBJ1-5	NA	few	TRBV4-3	CASSRDNQPQHF	TGCGCCAGCAGCCGTGACAATCAGCCCCAGCATTTT
TRBJ2-7	NA	NA	TRBV11-2	CASSFGRLEYF	TGTGCCAGCAGCTTCGGCAGGCTTGAGTACTTC
TRBJ1-3	NA	NA	TRBV4-2	CASSQGSSGNTIYF	TGTGCCAGCAGCCAAGGGAGCTCTGGAAACACCATATATTTT
TRBJ1-5	NA	NA	TRBV7-8	CASRRRGEVGQPQHF	TGTGCCAGCCGACGCCGGGGTGAGGTGGGCCAGCCCCAGCATTTT
TRBJ2-7	TRBD2	NA	TRBV11-1	CASSLGSAGGDEQYF	TGTGCCAGCAGCTTGGGGTCAGCGGGAGGGGACGAGCAGTACTTC
TRBJ2-3	NA	once	TRBV6-5	CASSRGVFQYF	TGTGCCAGCAGCAGGGGTGTTTTCCAGTATTTT
TRBJ2-1	TRBD2	NA	TRBV7-2	CASSLGLAGGQWYNEQFF	TGTGCCAGCAGCTTGGGACTAGCGGGAGGGCAGTGGTACAATGAGCAGTTCTTC
TRBJ1-1	NA	few	TRBV5-1	CASSLRSIDTEAFF	TGCGCCAGCAGCTTAAGGAGCATAGACACTGAAGCTTTCTTT
TRBJ2-1	NA	NA	TRBV27	CASSLSRIDEQFF	TGTGCCAGCAGTTTGAGCCGGATCGATGAGCAGTTCTTC
TRBJ2-7	TRBD1	NA	TRBV7-6	CASSLAGGLAYEQYF	TGTGCCAGCAGCTTAGCAGGGGGCCTGGCCTACGAGCAGTACTTC
TRBJ2-2	NA	NA	TRBV28	CASSFGLDSGPGELFF	TGTGCCAGCAGTTTTGGGCTGGACTCGGGCCCCGGGGAGCTGTTTTTT
TRBJ1-5	NA	NA	TRBV28	CATLRTVNQPQHF	TGTGCCACCCTCCGGACAGTCAATCAGCCCCAGCATTTT
TRBJ1-2	NA	NA	TRBV5-1	CASSLAAEPSGYTF	TGCGCCAGCAGCTTGGCGGCAGAGCCCTCTGGCTACACCTTC
TRBJ2-7	TRBD2	NA	TRBV27	CASKTGLGNEQYF	TGTGCCAGCAAAACGGGACTAGGAAACGAGCAGTACTTC
TRBJ2-1	TRBD2	NA	TRBV9	CASSPGLTSGINEQFF	TGTGCCAGCAGCCCCGGACTGACTAGCGGGATAAATGAGCAGTTCTTC
TRBJ1-4	NA	NA	TRBV30	CAWRDGGGEKLFF	TGTGCCTGGAGGGACGGGGGAGGTGAAAAACTGTTTTTT
TRBJ1-5	NA	few	TRBV27	CASAGTEVGQPQHF	TGTGCCAGCGCCGGGACGGAGGTCGGTCAGCCCCAGCATTTT
TRBJ1-3	TRBD1	once	TRBV5-8	CASSRRDSAPRNTIYF	TGTGCCAGCAGCCGGCGGGACAGCGCTCCGAGAAACACCATATATTTT
TRBJ1-2	NA	NA	TRBV18	CATSAGRVTYGYTF	TGTGCCACATCCGCAGGGAGGGTCACCTATGGCTACACCTTC
TRBJ2-7	NA	NA	TRBV30	CAWSVLEQIDPAQYF	TGTGCCTGGAGTGTACTAGAGCAAATCGACCCGGCGCAGTACTTC
TRBJ1-1	NA	NA	TRBV5-1	CASSPVAGASIEAFF	TGCGCCAGCAGCCCGGTGGCGGGGGCTTCGATTGAAGCTTTCTTT
TRBJ1-4	NA	NA	TRBV10-3	CAISESLEVLFF	TGTGCCATCAGTGAGTCGCTAGAGGTCCTGTTTTTT
TRBJ2-7	TRBD1	NA	TRBV9	CASSGDSSSSYEQYF	TGTGCCAGCAGCGGGGACAGTTCGTCTTCCTACGAGCAGTACTTC
TRBJ2-7	NA	NA	TRBV7-9	CASSPDTLEQYF	TGTGCCAGCAGTCCGGACACCTTGGAGCAGTACTTC